The 13 T cell receptor beta chains below were found in one sample sequenced in a study of T cell responses to AZD1222 COVID-19 vaccine. The data were produced by immunoSEQ multiplex PCR, yet TCRdb's version contains in-frame clones alone and is incomplete. The repertoire holds around 69,000 clones, with roughly 89% as singletons. This sample comprised peripheral blood, obtained on day 0 of AZD1222 vaccination. Receptors were obtained from an adult in good health.

The chain joins TRBV2 to TRBJ2-7, with D tentatively TRBD1 or TRBD2 (5 bases each). Germline CDR1 reads SNHLY; CDR2 reads FYNNEI. The CDR3 loop spans 13 amino acids. The V and J ends lost 6 bases and 6 bases respectively, with 15 bases between them. CDR3 loop: CASRVRRGPEQYF. CDR3 coding DNA: TGTGCCAGCAGGGTGCGTCGGGGCCCCGAGCAGTACTTC.

The V call is TRBV11-3, the J call TRBJ2-5; 7 nucleotides line up with TRBD1. The CDR3 is made up of 13 amino acids. V gave up 5 bases and J gave up 5 bases; unmatched junction bases: 5. The germline V gene has CDR1 SGHNT and CDR2 YENEEA. CDR3 nucleotides: TGTGCCAGCAGCAGAGACAGGGTTGAGACCCAGTACTTC. It is translated as CASSRDRVETQYF. Variable domain in full (rest from reference TRBV11-3 and TRBJ2-5): EAGVVQSPRYKIIEKKQPVAFWCNPISGHNTLYWYLQNLGQGPELLIRYENEEAVDDSQLPKDRFSAERLKGVDSTLKIQPAELGDSAVYLCASSRDRVETQYFGPGTRLLVL.

This sequence joins TRBV18 and TRBJ2-1, with 11 bases lining up with TRBD1. Trimming cost V 4 bases and J 15 bases; bases outside gene matches: 8. This CDR3 comprises 13 residues. The germline gives CDR1 KGHSH, CDR2 LQKENI. DNA of the CDR3: TGTGCCAGCTCACTTCGGGACAGGGGGTCCCCGTTCTTC. Amino acid sequence: CASSLRDRGSPFF. Using reference TRBV18 and TRBJ2-1 for the parts outside the CDR3, the full variable domain is NAGVMQNPRHLVRRRGQEARLRCSPMKGHSHVYWYRQLPEEGLKFMVYLQKENIIDESGMPKERFSAEFPKEGPSILRIQQVVRGDSAAYFCASSLRDRGSPFFGPGTRLTVL.

The gene calls are TRBV5-5 and TRBJ1-4; a possible D gene is TRBD1 (5 bases). Trimming took off 2 bases at V and 8 bases at J, with 16 bases between the two ends. The CDR3 length is 15 residues. Germline loops: CDR1 SGHKS, CDR2 YYEKEE (reference sequence). CDR3 sequence reads: CASSFSGRGDEKLFF. The CDR3 nucleotides are TGTGCCAGCAGCTTTTCGGGACGGGGGGACGAAAAACTGTTTTTT.

This clone was picked up a small number of times. The chain joins TRBV7-9 to TRBJ1-6; D may be TRBD1 (6 bases). V was clipped by 6 bases and J by 8 bases, with 11 bases between them. The V gene's germline CDR1 is SEHNR and CDR2 FQNEAQ (reference sequence). The CDR3 is made up of 13 amino acids. The CDR3 DNA reads TGTGCCAGCAGTTTTTCAGGGGATTCACCCCTCCACTTT. Encoded protein: CASSFSGDSPLHF.

This clone was counted a few times. The V and J genes are TRBV9 and TRBJ1-2; D remains unclear. Per germline, CDR1 SGDLS and CDR2 YYNGEE. Deletions cut 6 bases from V and 2 bases from J, with 17 bases between. The CDR3 totals 15 residues. The chain's CDR3 is CASKLSLSLNYGYTF. CDR3 DNA: TGTGCCAGCAAACTATCACTGTCGTTAAACTATGGCTACACCTTC.

The chain links TRBV2 to TRBJ2-5; no definite D call. Trimming pared 3 bases from V and 2 bases from J, leaving 7 bases between. The CDR3 consists of 13 residues. Germline V gives CDR1 SNHLY, CDR2 FYNNEI. CDR3 amino acids: CASSEWLQETQYF. The CDR3 nucleotides read TGTGCCAGCAGTGAGTGGCTTCAAGAGACCCAGTACTTC.

The chain has TRBV5-5 and TRBJ1-5; D is uncertain. The CDR3 totals 15 residues. The V gene's germline CDR1 is SGHKS and CDR2 YYEKEE (reference sequence). Trimming shortened V by 3 bases and J by 0 bases, and 10 bases separated the two germline ends. CDR3: CASSWAEYSNQPQHF. CDR3 nucleotides: TGTGCCAGCAGCTGGGCTGAATATAGCAATCAGCCCCAGCATTTT.

This clone was counted a few times. Additional DNA sequences in this sample encode the identical CDR3. V usage is TRBV15 and J usage is TRBJ1-2, with 9 bases that match TRBD1. V gave up 3 bases and J gave up 8 bases; unmatched junction bases: 4. The germline gives CDR1 LNHNV, CDR2 YYDKDF (reference sequence). The CDR3 sequence is 13 residues long. This chain's CDR3 is CATSRDRGDGYTF. The CDR3 DNA reads TGTGCCACCAGCAGGGACAGGGGAGACGGCTACACCTTC.

DNA of the CDR3: TGCGCCAGCAGCCCGGAGGGGTACGGGAAAGCTTTCTTT. The encoded protein is CASSPEGYGKAFF. The rearrangement uses TRBV5-1 and TRBJ1-1; TRBD1 is a possible D gene (5 bases). The V and J ends lost 4 bases and 9 bases respectively, with 16 bases between them. Germline CDR1 and CDR2: SGHRS and YFSETQ. The CDR3 sequence is 13 residues long.

This chain links TRBV28 with TRBJ1-2, with D uncertain. CDR1 MDHEN and CDR2 SYDVKM come from the germline V gene. This CDR3 comprises 12 residues. Trimming took off 7 bases at V and 4 bases at J, with 10 bases between the two ends. The CDR3 here is CASMGGTYGYTF. The CDR3 region has the DNA TGTGCCAGCATGGGCGGAACCTATGGCTACACCTTC.

The chain recombines TRBV5-5 with TRBJ1-6; D not resolved. V was clipped by 0 bases and J by 3 bases, with 4 bases between them. In germline, CDR1 is SGHKS, CDR2 YYEKEE (reference sequence). The CDR3 runs to 14 residues. The CDR3 bases are TGTGCCAGCAGCTTGGCGGGCTATAATTCACCCCTCCACTTT. Protein: CASSLAGYNSPLHF.

The rearrangement uses TRBV7-9 and TRBJ1-3, with 8 bases fitting TRBD1. Germline assignment: CDR1 SEHNR and CDR2 FQNEAQ (reference sequence). Losses at the gene ends were 3 bases for V and 0 bases for J; bases not matched to a gene: 4. The CDR3 totals 16 residues. The CDR3 reads CASSLTRGLSGNTIYF. The DNA for the CDR3 is TGTGCCAGCAGCTTGACCAGGGGGCTCTCTGGAAACACCATATATTTT.